Listed below are T cell receptor beta chains from one sample, sequenced in a study of cytomegalovirus exposure and HLA in healthy donors. Assay: immunoSEQ multiplex PCR; the TCRdb copy retains only in-frame clones and omits some. The repertoire holds over 110,000 clones, around 79% seen once, with roughly 0.87% in the top ten. The specimen was PBMCs. Source of these receptors: a man aged 18 to 29 in good health and CMV-seronegative. Each CDR3 is given without its conserved first and last residue. Each record gives: CDR3 protein, V gene, clone size. Clone size is shown for a subset of rows, as once, few, many or a class of expanded clone.

cdr3_aa: ASSQSDEAF; v_call: TRBV4-2; clone_size: NA
cdr3_aa: ASSTQAKTSAQH; v_call: TRBV19; clone_size: NA
cdr3_aa: ASSRDTNSYNEQF; v_call: TRBV6-1; clone_size: NA
cdr3_aa: ASSLIAGDTGELF; v_call: TRBV11-2; clone_size: NA
cdr3_aa: ASSLARTSGGTYNEQF; v_call: TRBV7-9; clone_size: NA
cdr3_aa: AWSPYRGEPSTDTQY; v_call: TRBV30; clone_size: NA
cdr3_aa: ASTAGSDNQPQH; v_call: TRBV7-9; clone_size: NA
cdr3_aa: ASSARTGVTEAF; v_call: TRBV6-5; clone_size: NA
cdr3_aa: ASRKGTSGGYNEQF; v_call: TRBV2; clone_size: NA
cdr3_aa: ASSFSGTYNEQF; v_call: TRBV7-2; clone_size: NA
cdr3_aa: ASSYPTYYSNQPQH; v_call: TRBV6-6; clone_size: medium-sized
cdr3_aa: ASSPDRALEQY; v_call: TRBV9; clone_size: NA
cdr3_aa: ASRSVNTEAF; v_call: TRBV6-5; clone_size: NA
cdr3_aa: ASSLWTAYEQY; v_call: TRBV28; clone_size: NA
cdr3_aa: ASSVSGNEQF; v_call: TRBV6-1; clone_size: NA
cdr3_aa: ASSPWPGQGNTEAF; v_call: TRBV7-3; clone_size: many
cdr3_aa: ASSEGLRSGAGNTIY; v_call: TRBV9; clone_size: NA
cdr3_aa: ASSLGVGETQH; v_call: TRBV5-1; clone_size: once
cdr3_aa: AWTLGVKTEAF; v_call: TRBV30; clone_size: NA
cdr3_aa: ASSLHRGNTEAF; v_call: TRBV7-2; clone_size: NA
cdr3_aa: ASSYRGVNTGELF; v_call: TRBV6-5; clone_size: NA
cdr3_aa: ASTLTAGSSTDTQY; v_call: TRBV6-6; clone_size: NA
cdr3_aa: ASSQTSTGRIHEQF; v_call: TRBV4-3; clone_size: NA
cdr3_aa: ASSADSLWGYT; v_call: TRBV2; clone_size: NA
cdr3_aa: ATSPRTGGEETQY; v_call: TRBV15; clone_size: NA
cdr3_aa: ASSESRGLNTGELF; v_call: TRBV25-1; clone_size: NA
cdr3_aa: ASQGPTGELF; v_call: TRBV25-1; clone_size: once
cdr3_aa: SVATGTGRGEQY; v_call: TRBV29-1; clone_size: once
cdr3_aa: ASRPQGLTDTQY; v_call: TRBV6-5; clone_size: NA
cdr3_aa: ASSLIRGINEKLF; v_call: TRBV28; clone_size: once
cdr3_aa: ASSPSGGLKTQY; v_call: TRBV27; clone_size: NA
cdr3_aa: ASSPPGHRETQY; v_call: TRBV18; clone_size: NA
cdr3_aa: AGPSGNTIY; v_call: TRBV7-9; clone_size: NA
cdr3_aa: ASSLWGGLKTQY; v_call: TRBV28; clone_size: NA
cdr3_aa: ASSLTGQGNEKLF; v_call: TRBV5-1; clone_size: NA
cdr3_aa: ASSPGGYRSIYGYT; v_call: TRBV14; clone_size: NA
cdr3_aa: ASNPRRAGTDTIY; v_call: TRBV6-1; clone_size: NA
cdr3_aa: ASSQDRLARGPPNYGYT; v_call: TRBV4-1; clone_size: NA
cdr3_aa: ASSTGTPYTEAF; v_call: TRBV5-1; clone_size: NA
cdr3_aa: ASSPQTSPTYNEQF; v_call: TRBV9; clone_size: NA
cdr3_aa: ASSQDSSYNSPLH; v_call: TRBV4-3; clone_size: few
cdr3_aa: ASSYGLNEQY; v_call: TRBV7-9; clone_size: NA
cdr3_aa: ASSLQPRTGGLGEQY; v_call: TRBV5-1; clone_size: NA
cdr3_aa: ASSARTDTDTQY; v_call: TRBV9; clone_size: NA
cdr3_aa: ASSGQGSYEQY; v_call: TRBV6-1; clone_size: NA
cdr3_aa: ASSLSAGGQPQH; v_call: TRBV7-6; clone_size: NA
cdr3_aa: ASSMPPPGQGAEAF; v_call: TRBV19; clone_size: NA
cdr3_aa: ASSPDDREDTEAF; v_call: TRBV5-6; clone_size: few
cdr3_aa: ASSVRPGGDTQY; v_call: TRBV9; clone_size: NA
cdr3_aa: ASSPVPGGSGNTIY; v_call: TRBV18; clone_size: NA
cdr3_aa: ASSLFGQSNQPQH; v_call: TRBV7-6; clone_size: NA
cdr3_aa: ASSIRGMNTEAF; v_call: TRBV19; clone_size: NA
cdr3_aa: AWSAPNSPLH; v_call: TRBV30; clone_size: NA
cdr3_aa: ASSQGRGEMNTEAF; v_call: TRBV4-2; clone_size: NA